Only one count was recorded for the clone carrying this TCR beta chain. Antigen specificity is unknown. The data were produced by immunoSEQ multiplex PCR, yet TCRdb's version contains in-frame clones alone and is incomplete. The repertoire has 110,000 or so clones, roughly 90% of them found once; the top ten carry around 0.35%. The sample is drawn from a study of Tregs in tolerant kidney transplant recipients. Study-wide points: Nucleotide sequences could not be compared across some patients' samples due to primer changes. Donor-specific Treg expansion exceeded global Treg expansion in tolerant patients, suggesting antigen drive.

This TCR derives from a human donor who received a combined kidney and bone marrow transplant. This material consisted of CD4+ T cells from blood, taken before the transplant.

CDR3 protein: CASSLDTAPRKQYF. The CDR3 coding sequence is TGTGCCAGCAGCTTAGATACAGCCCCCAGGAAGCAGTACTTC. The genes are TRBV7-9 and TRBJ2-7; D not resolved. The V and J ends lost 1 base and 8 bases respectively, with 15 bases between them. The CDR3 length is 14 residues. Germline assignment: CDR1 SEHNR and CDR2 FQNEAQ (reference sequence). Full variable domain (rest looked up from reference TRBV7-9 and TRBJ2-7): DTGVSQNPRHKITKRGQNVTFRCDPISEHNRLYWYRQTLGQGPEFLTYFQNEAQLEKSRLLSDRFSAERPKGSFSTLEIQRTEQGDSAMYLCASSLDTAPRKQYFGPGTRLTVT.